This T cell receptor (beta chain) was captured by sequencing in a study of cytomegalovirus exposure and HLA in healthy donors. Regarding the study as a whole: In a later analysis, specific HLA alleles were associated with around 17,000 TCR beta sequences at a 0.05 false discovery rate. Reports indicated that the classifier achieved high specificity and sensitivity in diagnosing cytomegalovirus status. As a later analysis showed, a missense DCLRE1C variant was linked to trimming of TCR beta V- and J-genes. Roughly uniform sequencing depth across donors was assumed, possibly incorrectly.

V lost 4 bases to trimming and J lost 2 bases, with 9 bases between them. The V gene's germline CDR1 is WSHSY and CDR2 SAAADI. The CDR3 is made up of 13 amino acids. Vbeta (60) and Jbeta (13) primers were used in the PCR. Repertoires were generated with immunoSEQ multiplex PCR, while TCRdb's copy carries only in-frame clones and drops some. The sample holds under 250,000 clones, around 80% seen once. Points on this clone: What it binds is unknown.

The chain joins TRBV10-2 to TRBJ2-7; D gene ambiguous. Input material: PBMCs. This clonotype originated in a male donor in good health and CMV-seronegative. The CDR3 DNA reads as TGCGCCAGCAGTGTAATAGATACCTACGAGCAGTACTTC. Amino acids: CASSVIDTYEQYF.